The T cell receptor (beta chain) described here comes from a study of siplizumab effects on memory and regulatory T cells. Where three donor pairs were concerned, the unstimulated naive, memory, effector memory and TEMRA subsets underwent sequencing. CDR1 and CDR2 (germline): LNHDA, SQIVND (reference sequence). This CDR3 comprises 14 residues. V was clipped by 7 bases and J by 2 bases; unmatched bases: 4. General observations from the study: Solely a minor proportion of alloreactive clones could be assigned to unstimulated subsets.

With respect to this clone: The antigen remains unidentified.

Profiled with immunoSEQ multiplex PCR; TCRdb holds only in-frame clones, not every one. The data contain over 50,000 clones, around four fifths of them singletons. The sequenced sample was memory CD4+ T cells sorted from blood. This sequence was found in a human donor in good health. This sequence joins TRBV19 and TRBJ1-5, with 8 bases lining up with TRBD1. The CDR3 DNA reads TGTGCCAGTAAGCAGGGGGCCGGCAATCAGCCCCAGCATTTT. Residues: CASKQGAGNQPQHF.